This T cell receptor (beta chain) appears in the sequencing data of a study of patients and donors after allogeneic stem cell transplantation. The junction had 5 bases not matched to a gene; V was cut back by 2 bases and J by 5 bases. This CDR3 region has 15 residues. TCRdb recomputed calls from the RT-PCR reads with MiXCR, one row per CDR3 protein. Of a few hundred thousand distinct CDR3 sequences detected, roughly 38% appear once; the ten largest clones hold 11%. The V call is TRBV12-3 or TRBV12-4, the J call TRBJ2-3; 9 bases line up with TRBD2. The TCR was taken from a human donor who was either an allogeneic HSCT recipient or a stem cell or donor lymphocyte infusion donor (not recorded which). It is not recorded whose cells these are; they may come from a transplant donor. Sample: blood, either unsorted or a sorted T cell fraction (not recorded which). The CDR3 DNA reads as TGTGCCAGCAGTTTAAGGCGGGGGGGCCAAGATACGCAGTATTTT. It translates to CASSLRRGGQDTQYF.